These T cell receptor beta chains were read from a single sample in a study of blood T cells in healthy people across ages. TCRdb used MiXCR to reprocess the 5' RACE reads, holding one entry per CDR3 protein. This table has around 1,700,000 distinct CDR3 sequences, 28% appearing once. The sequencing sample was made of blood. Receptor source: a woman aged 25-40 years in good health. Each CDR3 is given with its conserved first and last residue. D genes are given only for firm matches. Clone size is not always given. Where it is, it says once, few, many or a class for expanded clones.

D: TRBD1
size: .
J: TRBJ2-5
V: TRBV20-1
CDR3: CSATGQGGMQETQYF
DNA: TGCAGTGCTACCGGACAGGGAGGTATGCAAGAGACCCAGTACTTC

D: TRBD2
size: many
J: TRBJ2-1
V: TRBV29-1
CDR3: CSVEGLAANEQFF
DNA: TGCAGCGTTGAGGGACTAGCTGCTAATGAGCAGTTCTTC

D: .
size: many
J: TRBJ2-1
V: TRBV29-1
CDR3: CSAAGYLGGEQFF
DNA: TGCAGCGCTGCCGGATACCTTGGGGGTGAGCAGTTCTTC

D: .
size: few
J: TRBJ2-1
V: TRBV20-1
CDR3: CSVRWGGGAGEQFF
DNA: TGCAGTGTTAGGTGGGGAGGGGGGGCCGGTGAGCAGTTCTTC

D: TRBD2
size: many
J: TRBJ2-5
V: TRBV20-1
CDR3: CSARGKRGVEETQYF
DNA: TGCAGTGCTAGAGGGAAGCGGGGGGTCGAAGAGACCCAGTACTTC

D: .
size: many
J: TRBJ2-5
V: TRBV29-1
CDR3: CSVLPPQGTQETQYF
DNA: TGCAGCGTTCTCCCACCCCAGGGAACCCAAGAGACCCAGTACTTC

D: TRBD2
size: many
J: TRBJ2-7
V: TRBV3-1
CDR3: CASSPLTSGGYEQYF
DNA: TGTGCCAGCAGCCCATTGACTAGCGGGGGCTACGAGCAGTACTTC

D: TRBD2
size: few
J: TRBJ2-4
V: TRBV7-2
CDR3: CASSLEGTSGRVPYF
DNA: TGTGCCAGCAGCTTAGAAGGGACTAGCGGGAGGGTTCCGTACTTC

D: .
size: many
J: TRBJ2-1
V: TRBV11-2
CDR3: CASSLQPNNEQFF
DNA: TGTGCCAGCAGCTTACAACCAAACAATGAGCAGTTCTTC

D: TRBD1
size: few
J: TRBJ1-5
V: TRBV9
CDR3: CASSVVPRSKTGVNQPQHF
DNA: TGTGCCAGCAGCGTAGTTCCGAGGTCTAAGACAGGGGTCAATCAGCCCCAGCATTTT

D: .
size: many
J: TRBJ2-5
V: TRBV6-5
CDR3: CASSSSGPQETQYF
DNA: TGTGCCAGCAGTTCTTCAGGGCCCCAAGAGACCCAGTACTTC

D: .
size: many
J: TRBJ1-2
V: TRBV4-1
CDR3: CASSQDLEEGPYYGYTF
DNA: TGCGCCAGCAGCCAAGATCTCGAAGAAGGGCCCTACTATGGCTACACCTTC

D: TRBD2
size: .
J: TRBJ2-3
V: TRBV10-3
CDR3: CAISESTSGADTQYF
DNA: TGTGCCATCAGTGAGTCGACTAGCGGGGCAGATACGCAGTATTTT

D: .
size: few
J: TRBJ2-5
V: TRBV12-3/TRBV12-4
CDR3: CASSPGGHTYQETQYF
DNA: TGTGCCAGCAGTCCCGGGGGGCACACCTATCAAGAGACCCAGTACTTC

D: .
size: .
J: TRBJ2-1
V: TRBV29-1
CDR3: CSVNLGPSSSYNEQFF
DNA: TGCAGCGTTAATCTGGGACCTTCCAGCTCCTACAATGAGCAGTTCTTC

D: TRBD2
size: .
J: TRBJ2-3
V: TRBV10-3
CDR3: CASGGEGSGDTQYF
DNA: TGTGCCAGCGGCGGGGAGGGAAGCGGAGATACGCAGTATTTT

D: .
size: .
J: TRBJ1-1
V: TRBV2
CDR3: CASSGAGRISEAFF
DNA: TGTGCCAGCAGTGGGGCAGGACGGATCTCTGAAGCTTTCTTT

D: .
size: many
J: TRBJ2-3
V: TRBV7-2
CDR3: CASSLGGGQYF
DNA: TGTGCCAGCAGCTTAGGAGGAGGGCAGTATTTT

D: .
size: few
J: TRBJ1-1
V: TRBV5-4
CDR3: CASSSKQALGTEAFF
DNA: TGTGCCAGCAGCTCTAAACAGGCCCTGGGCACTGAAGCTTTCTTT

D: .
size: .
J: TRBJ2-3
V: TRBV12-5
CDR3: CASGLGGRTDTQYF
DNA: TGTGCTAGTGGTTTGGGGGGGCGAACAGATACGCAGTATTTT

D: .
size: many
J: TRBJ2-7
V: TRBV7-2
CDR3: CASSFNPSYEQYF
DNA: TGTGCCAGCAGCTTCAACCCTTCCTACGAGCAGTACTTC

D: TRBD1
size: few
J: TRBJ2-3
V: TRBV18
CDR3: CASSTFGQGLDTQYF
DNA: TGTGCCAGCTCAACCTTCGGACAGGGGCTAGATACGCAGTATTTT

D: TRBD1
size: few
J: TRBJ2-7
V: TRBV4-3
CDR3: CASSRKTGGEGEQYF
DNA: TGCGCCAGCAGCCGAAAGACAGGGGGGGAAGGCGAGCAGTACTTC

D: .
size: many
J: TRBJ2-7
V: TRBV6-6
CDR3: CASTLGSPPYEQYF
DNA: TGTGCCAGCACCCTCGGGAGTCCCCCCTACGAGCAGTACTTC

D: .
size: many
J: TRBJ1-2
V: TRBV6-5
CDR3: CASSSYGGKSGGYTF
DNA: TGTGCCAGCAGCAGTTACGGAGGGAAATCGGGGGGCTACACCTTC

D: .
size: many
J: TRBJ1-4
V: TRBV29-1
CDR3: CSVEGVSGELFF
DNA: TGCAGCGTCGAGGGGGTCTCGGGCGAACTGTTTTTT

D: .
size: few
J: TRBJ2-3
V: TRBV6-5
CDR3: CASNQQGTDTQYF
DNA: TGTGCCAGCAACCAACAGGGCACAGATACGCAGTATTTT

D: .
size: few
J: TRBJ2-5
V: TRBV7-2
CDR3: CASSLDPARETQYF
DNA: TGTGCCAGCAGCTTAGATCCGGCGAGAGAGACCCAGTACTTC

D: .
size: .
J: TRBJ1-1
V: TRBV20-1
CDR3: CSARDPGSSMRAFF
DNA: TGCAGTGCTAGAGATCCCGGGTCGTCCATGAGGGCTTTCTTT

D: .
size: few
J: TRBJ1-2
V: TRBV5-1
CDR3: CASSVRDICDGYTF
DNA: TGCGCCAGCAGCGTCAGGGATATCTGTGATGGCTACACCTTC

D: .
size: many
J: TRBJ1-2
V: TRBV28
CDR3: CASRSNYGYTF
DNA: TGTGCCTCTCGTTCCAACTATGGCTACACCTTC

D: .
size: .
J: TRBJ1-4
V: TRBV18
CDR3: CASSAGTNSNEKLFF
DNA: TGTGCCAGCTCAGCGGGGACAAACTCTAATGAAAAACTGTTTTTT

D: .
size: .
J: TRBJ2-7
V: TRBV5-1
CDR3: CASRRSEGRDEQYF
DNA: TGCGCCAGCAGACGATCGGAGGGGCGGGACGAGCAGTACTTC

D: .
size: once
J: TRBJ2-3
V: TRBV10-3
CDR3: CAIGTSMGADTQYF
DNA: TGTGCCATCGGGACTTCCATGGGCGCAGATACGCAGTATTTT

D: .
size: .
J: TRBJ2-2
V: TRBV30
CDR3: CAWSPGTGELFF
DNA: TGTGCCTGGAGTCCTGGTACCGGGGAGCTGTTTTTT

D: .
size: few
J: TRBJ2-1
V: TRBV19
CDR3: CASSIDVATDNEQFF
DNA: TGTGCCAGTAGTATAGATGTTGCGACGGACAATGAGCAGTTCTTC

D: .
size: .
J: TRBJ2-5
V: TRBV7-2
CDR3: CASSARRQVQETQYF
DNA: TGTGCCAGCAGCGCCCGGCGGCAGGTCCAAGAGACCCAGTACTTC

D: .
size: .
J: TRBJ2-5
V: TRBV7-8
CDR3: CASSLDGLTGATYF
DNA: TGTGCCAGCAGCTTAGACGGACTAACAGGGGCGACGTACTTC

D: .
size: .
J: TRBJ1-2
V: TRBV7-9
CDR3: CASSSRQENYGYTF
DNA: TGTGCCAGCAGCTCCAGACAGGAGAACTATGGCTACACCTTC

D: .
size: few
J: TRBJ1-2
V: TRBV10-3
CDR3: CAISETETNYGYTF
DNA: TGTGCCATCAGTGAGACAGAGACTAACTATGGCTACACCTTC

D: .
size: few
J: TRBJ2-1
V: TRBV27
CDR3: CASSPTRSGADEQFF
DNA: TGTGCCAGCAGTCCCACCCGCTCGGGGGCAGATGAGCAGTTCTTC

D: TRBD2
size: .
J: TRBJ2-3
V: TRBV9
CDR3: CASSGTSGGAPDTQYF
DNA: TGTGCCAGCAGCGGGACTAGCGGGGGGGCCCCAGATACGCAGTATTTT

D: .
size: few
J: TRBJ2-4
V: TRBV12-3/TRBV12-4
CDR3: CASSPPASKNTQYF
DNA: TGTGCCAGCAGTCCTCCGGCCTCCAAAAACACTCAGTACTTC

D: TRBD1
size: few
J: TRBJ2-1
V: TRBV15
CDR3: CATSREDRDNEQFF
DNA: TGTGCCACCAGCAGGGAAGACAGGGACAATGAGCAGTTCTTC

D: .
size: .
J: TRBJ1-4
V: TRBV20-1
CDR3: CSASEAGMGEKLFF
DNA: TGCAGTGCTAGCGAGGCGGGGATGGGTGAAAAACTGTTTTTT

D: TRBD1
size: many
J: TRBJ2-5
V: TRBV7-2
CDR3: CASSLGQDETQYF
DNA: TGTGCCAGCAGCTTGGGACAGGACGAGACCCAGTACTTC